Sequencing of this TCR beta chain was carried out in a study of T-cell reconstitution after alpha-beta-depleted transplantation in children (TCRdb year 2016). Notes on the research overall: The study quantitatively tracked T-cell immune reconstitution after TCRalphabeta/CD19-depleted allogeneic hematopoietic cell transplantation in children using TCR repertoire profiling. Beyond this particular receptor, the publication reports: The apparently early recovery of alphabetaT-cell counts about two months after transplant reportedly depended on only several hundred rapidly expanded clones that came from non-depleted graft cells. Over subsequent months, a decline in hyperexpanded clone frequencies was noted, and after one year, T-cell counts and TCRbeta diversity were mostly ascribed to newly produced T cells. The high TCRbeta diversity at day 60 in some patients was ascribed to recipient T cells and intrathymic progenitors that had survived conditioning.

The CDR1 and CDR2 encoded by the germline V gene (reference sequence) are DFQATT and SNEGSKA. There are 13 amino acids in the CDR3, from cysteine to phenylalanine inclusive. Just the 39-base CDR3 DNA is kept, in frame starting at base 1. V trim: 5 bases; J trim: 2 bases; unmatched bases: 4. On this clonotype itself: Its antigen remains unidentified. No qualities accompany the bases; no much larger clone lies one base away.

The sample's treatment or condition label, in plain terms: allogeneic hematopoietic cell transplantation with graft depleted of TCRalphabeta T cells and CD19 B cells. The children who served as transplant recipients had been given grafts of TCRalphabeta/CD19-depleted allogeneic hematopoietic cells. To prepare the library, PCR was applied. Instrument used: Illumina HiSeq 2500. To normalize quantification of the TCRbeta repertoire, the TCR libraries were built with molecular barcoding that relied on unique molecular identifiers. Starting from the raw public reads, TCRdb applied fastp trimming at Q25, assembled clones with MiXCR and retained in-frame beta chains. Under each unique CDR3 protein, matching rows form one entry showing the most common genes and DNA. The sample data list about 440,000 distinct CDR3 sequences, and approximately 41% of these were observed just once. The top ten hold 27% of the sample.

This specimen was PBMCs, taken before TCRalphabeta/CD19-depleted stem cell transplant. The receptor comes from a girl aged 2 to 10 with aplastic anemia, due to receive a stem cell transplant. This sequence uses TRBV20-1 and TRBJ2-7; TRBD1 agrees with 9 junctional bases. The CDR3 region reads CSAYGQGTYEQYF. At the DNA level, the sequence is TGCAGTGCTTACGGACAGGGGACCTACGAGCAGTACTTC.